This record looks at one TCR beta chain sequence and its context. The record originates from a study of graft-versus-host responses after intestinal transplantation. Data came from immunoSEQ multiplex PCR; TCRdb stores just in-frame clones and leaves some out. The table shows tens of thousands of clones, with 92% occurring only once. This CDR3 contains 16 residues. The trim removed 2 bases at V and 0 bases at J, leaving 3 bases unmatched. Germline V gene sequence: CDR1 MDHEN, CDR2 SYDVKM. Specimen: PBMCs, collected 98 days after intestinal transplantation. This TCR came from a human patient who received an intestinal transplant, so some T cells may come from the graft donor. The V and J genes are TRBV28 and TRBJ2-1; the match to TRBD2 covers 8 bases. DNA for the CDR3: TGTGCCAGCAGTTTACTAGCGGGTAGCTCCTACAATGAGCAGTTCTTC. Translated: CASSLLAGSSYNEQFF. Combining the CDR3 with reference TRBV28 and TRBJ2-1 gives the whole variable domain DVKVTQSSRYLVKRTGEKVFLECVQDMDHENMFWYRQDPGLGLRLIYFSYDVKMKEKGDIPEGYSVSREKKERFSLILESASTNQTSMYLCASSLLAGSSYNEQFFGPGTRLTVL.